A selection of T cell receptor beta chains follows, all from one sample in a study of PD-1 blockade in classical Hodgkin lymphoma. The protocol was immunoSEQ multiplex PCR, while the TCRdb copy is restricted to in-frame clones and leaves out a portion. In the table there are some 33,000 clones, under 75% of which are singletons. The sequences come from peripheral blood mononuclear cells (PBMCs), collected before the fourth cycle of nivolumab. The source of these receptors is a human donor with classical Hodgkin lymphoma. The conserved cysteine and the conserved F or W are not part of the CDR3 here. Fields, in order: V gene, CDR3 protein.

V gene: TRBV28
CDR3 protein: ASSLFGTSGRCKTQY

V gene: TRBV4-1
CDR3 protein: ASSPEGTGPLGGYT

V gene: TRBV7-6
CDR3 protein: ASSLSGGWDNEQF

V gene: TRBV15
CDR3 protein: ATSGRGGYEQY

V gene: TRBV12-2
CDR3 protein: ASRLGAGGRHEQF

V gene: TRBV27
CDR3 protein: ASSLSPGGDTNTEAF

V gene: TRBV11-2
CDR3 protein: ASSLWGMAYNEQF

V gene: TRBV5-1
CDR3 protein: ASSTDRGEKLF

V gene: TRBV9
CDR3 protein: ASSVGGRALDEQF

V gene: TRBV19
CDR3 protein: ASSILGTFYNEQF

V gene: TRBV28
CDR3 protein: ASSTTKRGPGYEQY

V gene: TRBV27
CDR3 protein: ASSLLGTGTYNEQF

V gene: TRBV6-4
CDR3 protein: ASRTGDDTGELF

V gene: TRBV13
CDR3 protein: ASSLGTGGNYEQY

V gene: TRBV5-8
CDR3 protein: ASSLRTSGGTQETQY

V gene: TRBV6-5
CDR3 protein: ASSYSTGYSYEQY

V gene: TRBV25-1
CDR3 protein: ASARGGYTEAF

V gene: TRBV4-2
CDR3 protein: ASSQGSDTQY

V gene: TRBV30
CDR3 protein: AWSVGTVNTGELF

V gene: TRBV7-3
CDR3 protein: ASSLNTGTGAEQF

V gene: TRBV4-3
CDR3 protein: ASSQEEQGNNEAF

V gene: TRBV7-2
CDR3 protein: ASSLARTGGPRGELF

V gene: TRBV19
CDR3 protein: ASSIDGRGVSNQPQH

V gene: TRBV27
CDR3 protein: ASSISSWDEQY

V gene: TRBV28
CDR3 protein: ASSLYVVRVGNTEAF

V gene: TRBV5-6
CDR3 protein: ASSLVGTGEAF

V gene: TRBV6-5
CDR3 protein: ASSSTVHYEQY

V gene: TRBV27
CDR3 protein: ASSLYRGAYGYT

V gene: TRBV6-5
CDR3 protein: ASRPGWADTGELF

V gene: TRBV18
CDR3 protein: ASREAPHGYT

V gene: TRBV7-7
CDR3 protein: ASSSGSIQETQY

V gene: TRBV6-6
CDR3 protein: ASSYDLAGTYEQY

V gene: TRBV4-2
CDR3 protein: ASSQASAQGGELF

V gene: TRBV29-1
CDR3 protein: SVVHNNEQF

V gene: TRBV29-1
CDR3 protein: SVERPDSSYEQY

V gene: TRBV9
CDR3 protein: ASSGAGGITDTQY

V gene: TRBV18
CDR3 protein: ASSPDREGNTEAF

V gene: TRBV27
CDR3 protein: ASSLYRFNSPLH

V gene: TRBV27
CDR3 protein: ASSQGPYEQY

V gene: TRBV18
CDR3 protein: ASSPATGSISYNEQF

V gene: TRBV11-2
CDR3 protein: ASSLDAGRGYT

V gene: TRBV5-1
CDR3 protein: ASSLNYEQY

V gene: TRBV19
CDR3 protein: ASSIAGGLHEQY

V gene: TRBV9
CDR3 protein: ASSVGGSGAGELF

V gene: TRBV15
CDR3 protein: ATSRGVTGPEQF

V gene: TRBV7-2
CDR3 protein: ASSSTHGGLAGWNEQF

V gene: TRBV5-4
CDR3 protein: ASSLGVVNEQF

V gene: TRBV10-3
CDR3 protein: AISVTGMVGEQY